The entry below gives a single T cell receptor (beta chain) sequence along with its context. The sample belongs to a study of shared clonotypes between healthy human individuals. From germline, CDR1 is SGHNT and CDR2 YYREEE (reference sequence). The length of the CDR3 is 16 residues. The V gene lost 0 bases and the J gene lost 3 bases, with 15 bases spanning the gap. The protocol was immunoSEQ multiplex PCR, while the TCRdb copy is restricted to in-frame clones and leaves out a portion. The sample includes fewer than 600,000 clones, roughly four fifths of them seen just once. The specimen sequenced was PBMCs. The TCR comes from a woman aged 40 to 50 in good health. Some clones in this sample may be carry-over from other donors' samples. This chain joins TRBV5-4 and TRBJ1-2; D is perhaps TRBD1 (6 bases). In nucleotides, the CDR3 is TGTGCCAGCAGCTTGGCTGGGGGCGCACAGGACTATGGCTACACCTTC. It is translated as CASSLAGGAQDYGYTF.